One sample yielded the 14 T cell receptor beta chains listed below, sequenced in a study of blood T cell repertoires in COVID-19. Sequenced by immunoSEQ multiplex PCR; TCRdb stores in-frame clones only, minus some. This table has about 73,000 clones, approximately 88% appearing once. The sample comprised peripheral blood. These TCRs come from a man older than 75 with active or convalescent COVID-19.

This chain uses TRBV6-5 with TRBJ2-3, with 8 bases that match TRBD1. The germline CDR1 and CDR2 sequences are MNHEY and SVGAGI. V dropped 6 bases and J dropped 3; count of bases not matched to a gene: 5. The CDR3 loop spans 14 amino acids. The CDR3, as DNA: TGTGCCAGCAGAAGGACAGGGATAACAGATACGCAGTATTTT. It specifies CASRRTGITDTQYF.

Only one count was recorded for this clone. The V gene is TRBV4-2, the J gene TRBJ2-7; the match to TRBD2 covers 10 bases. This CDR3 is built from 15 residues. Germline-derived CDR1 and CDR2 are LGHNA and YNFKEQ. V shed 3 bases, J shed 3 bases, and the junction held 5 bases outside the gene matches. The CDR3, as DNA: TGTGCCAGCAGCCAGCTAGCGGGAGCAAACTACGAGCAGTACTTC. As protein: CASSQLAGANYEQYF.

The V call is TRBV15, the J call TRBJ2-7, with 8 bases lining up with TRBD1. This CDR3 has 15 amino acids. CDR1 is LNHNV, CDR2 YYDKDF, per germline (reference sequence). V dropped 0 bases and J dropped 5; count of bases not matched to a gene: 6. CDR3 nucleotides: TGTGCCACCAGCAGAGATTCGGACAGGGTGCACGAGCAGTACTTC. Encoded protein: CATSRDSDRVHEQYF.

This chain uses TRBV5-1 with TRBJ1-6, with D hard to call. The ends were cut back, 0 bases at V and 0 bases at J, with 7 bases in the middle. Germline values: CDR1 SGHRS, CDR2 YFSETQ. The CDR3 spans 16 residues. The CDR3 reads CASSLAGGSYNSPLHF. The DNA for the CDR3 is TGCGCCAGCAGCTTGGCTGGAGGCTCCTATAATTCACCCCTCCACTTT.

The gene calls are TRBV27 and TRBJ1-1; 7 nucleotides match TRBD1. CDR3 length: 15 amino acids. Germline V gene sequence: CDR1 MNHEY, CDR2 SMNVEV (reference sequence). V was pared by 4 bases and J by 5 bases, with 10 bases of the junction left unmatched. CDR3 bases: TGTGCCAGCAGTTACCGAGGGGGCGCTTGGACTGAAGCTTTCTTT. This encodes CASSYRGGAWTEAFF.

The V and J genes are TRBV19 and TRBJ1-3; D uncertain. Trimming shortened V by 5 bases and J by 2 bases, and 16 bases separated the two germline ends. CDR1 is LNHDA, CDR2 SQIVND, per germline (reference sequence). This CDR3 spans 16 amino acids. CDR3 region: CASSLTGFGAGNTIYF. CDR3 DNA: TGTGCCAGTAGTTTGACGGGTTTTGGCGCTGGAAACACCATATATTTT.

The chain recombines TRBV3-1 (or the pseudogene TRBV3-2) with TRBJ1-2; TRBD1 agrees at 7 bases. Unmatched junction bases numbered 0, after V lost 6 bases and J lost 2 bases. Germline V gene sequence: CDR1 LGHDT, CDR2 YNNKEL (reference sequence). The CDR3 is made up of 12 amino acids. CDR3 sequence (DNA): TGTGCCAGCAGACAGGGGAACTATGGCTACACCTTC. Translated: CASRQGNYGYTF.

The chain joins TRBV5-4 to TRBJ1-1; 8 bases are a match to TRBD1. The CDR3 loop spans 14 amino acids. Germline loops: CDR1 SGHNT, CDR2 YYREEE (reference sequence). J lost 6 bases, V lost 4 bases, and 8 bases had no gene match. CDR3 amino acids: CASSGTGGNSEAFF. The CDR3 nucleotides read TGTGCCAGCAGCGGAACAGGGGGTAATTCTGAAGCTTTCTTT.

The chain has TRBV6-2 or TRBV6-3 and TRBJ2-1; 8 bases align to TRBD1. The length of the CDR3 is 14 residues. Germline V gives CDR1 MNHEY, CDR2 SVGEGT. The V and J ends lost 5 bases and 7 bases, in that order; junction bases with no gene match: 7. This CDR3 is CASSITGGFNEQFF. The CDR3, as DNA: TGTGCCAGCAGTATAACAGGGGGATTTAATGAGCAGTTCTTC.

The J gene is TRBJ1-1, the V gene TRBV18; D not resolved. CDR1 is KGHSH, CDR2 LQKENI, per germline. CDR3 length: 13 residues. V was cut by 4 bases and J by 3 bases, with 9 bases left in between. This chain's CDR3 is CASSLGLDTEAFF. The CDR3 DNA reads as TGTGCCAGCTCACTTGGACTGGACACTGAAGCTTTCTTT.

The CDR3, as DNA: TGTGCCAGCAGCCGGGGGGGGAGCTCCTACGAGCAGTACTTC. It specifies CASSRGGSSYEQYF. The chain links TRBV28 to TRBJ2-7; 8 positions agree with TRBD2. Germline CDR1 is MDHEN and CDR2 is SYDVKM. The CDR3 length is 14 residues. Germline trimming cut 6 bases from V and 0 bases from J; bases unmatched to any gene: 4.

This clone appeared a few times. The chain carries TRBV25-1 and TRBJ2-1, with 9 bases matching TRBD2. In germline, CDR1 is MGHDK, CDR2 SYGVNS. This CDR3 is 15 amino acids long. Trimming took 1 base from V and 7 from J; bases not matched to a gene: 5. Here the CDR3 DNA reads TGTGCCAGCAGTGAATTTAGCGGGAGAGGGAATGAGCAGTTCTTC. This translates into CASSEFSGRGNEQFF. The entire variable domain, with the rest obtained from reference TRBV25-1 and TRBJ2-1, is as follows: EADIYQTPRYLVIGTGKKITLECSQTMGHDKMYWYQQDPGMELHLIHYSYGVNSTEKGDLSSESTVSRIRTEHFPLTLESARPSHTSQYLCASSEFSGRGNEQFFGPGTRLTVL.

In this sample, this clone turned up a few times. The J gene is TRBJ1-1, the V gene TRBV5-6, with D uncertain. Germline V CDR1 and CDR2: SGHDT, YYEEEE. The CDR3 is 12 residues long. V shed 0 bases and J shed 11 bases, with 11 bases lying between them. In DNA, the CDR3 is TGTGCCAGCAGCTTGGCCAGCACGGAGGCTTTCTTT. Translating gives CASSLASTEAFF.

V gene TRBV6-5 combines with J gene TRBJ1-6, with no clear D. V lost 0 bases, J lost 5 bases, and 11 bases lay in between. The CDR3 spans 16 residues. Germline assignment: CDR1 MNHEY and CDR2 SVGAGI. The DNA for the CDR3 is TGTGCCAGCAGTTACTCGAGGATGGCAGATAATTCACCCCTCCACTTT. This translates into CASSYSRMADNSPLHF.